Shown below are 20 T cell receptor beta chains from a single sample sequenced in a study of blood T cell repertoires in COVID-19 (TCRdb year 2020). To prepare the library, the immunoSEQ multiplex PCR assay was applied. TCRdb carries this immuneACCESS record with in-frame sequences only. Its versions omit some clonotypes, under half of them owing to an unresolved V gene in the studies checked, with the rest unexplained. Here the sample has roughly 200,000 clones; over 80% occur a single time. In total, the top ten clones hold 1.2% of the sample. The sample consisted of PBMCs or T cells enriched from blood (not recorded which). The origin of the receptors is a man aged 25 to 40 who had recovered from COVID-19.

The sample holds one count of this clone. The genes are TRBV10-3 and TRBJ2-5, with D possibly matching TRBD1 (5 bases). With 6 bases removed from V and 12 bases from J, the gap between germline ends came to 14 bases. The germline CDR1 and CDR2 sequences are ENHRY and SYGVKD. This CDR3 contains 11 residues. The CDR3 loop is CAIRDQGNKYF. In DNA form, the CDR3 reads TGTGCCATCAGAGACCAGGGTAATAAGTACTTC.

This clone has just one count. The CDR3 bases are TGTGCCAGCAGCGGACCAGGGGTGACCGGGGAGCTGTTTTTT. Its translation: CASSGPGVTGELFF. The chain couples TRBV11-3 to TRBJ2-2; maybe TRBD1 (6 bases). Germline V gives CDR1 SGHNT, CDR2 YENEEA. This CDR3 comprises 14 residues. Between the trimmed V and J ends, which lost 5 bases and 5 bases, there was a span of 12 bases.

The chain recombines TRBV20-1 with TRBJ1-2; 7 positions match TRBD1. The germline V gene has CDR1 DFQATT and CDR2 SNEGSKA (reference sequence). V trimming: 3 bases; J trimming: 4 bases; junction bases outside the gene matches: 8. This CDR3 comprises 14 residues. The CDR3 loop is CSASKQGLIYGYTF. The CDR3 DNA reads TGCAGTGCTAGTAAACAGGGGCTGATCTATGGCTACACCTTC.

The J gene is TRBJ1-4, the V gene TRBV18; 7 nucleotides agree with TRBD1. V was clipped by 6 bases and J by 6 bases; unmatched bases: 10. This CDR3 contains 15 residues. The germline CDR1 and CDR2 sequences are KGHSH and LQKENI. The CDR3 spells CASSPGQRIDEKLFF. CDR3 nucleotide sequence: TGTGCCAGCTCCCCGGGACAGAGAATTGATGAAAAACTGTTTTTT.

This sequence joins TRBV5-1 and TRBJ2-3; TRBD2 aligns across 15 bases. Germline CDR1 and CDR2: SGHRS and YFSETQ. After removal of 0 bases from V and 6 bases from J, the junction contained 8 bases not matched to a gene. The CDR3 is made up of 18 amino acids. CDR3 residues: CASSLAGLAGGPRDTQYF. The CDR3 DNA reads as TGCGCCAGCAGCTTGGCAGGACTAGCGGGGGGGCCCAGGGATACGCAGTATTTT.

The CDR3 DNA reads as TGTGCCAGCAGTTCTCGGGACAGCTATGGCTACACCTTC. Translating it yields CASSSRDSYGYTF. This chain joins TRBV12-3 or TRBV12-4 and TRBJ1-2; 7 bases are a match to TRBD1. V lost 4 bases and J lost 4; bases outside the gene matches: 3. This CDR3 contains 13 residues.

The V and J genes are TRBV5-8 and TRBJ2-1, with 12 bases fitting TRBD2. This CDR3 is 15 amino acids long. Germline loops: CDR1 SGHTS, CDR2 YDEGEE. The V segment lost 4 bases and the J segment 5 bases; nucleotides outside the gene matches: 4. CDR3 sequence: CASSRRTSGDNEQFF. The CDR3 nucleotides are TGTGCCAGCAGCCGTCGGACTAGCGGGGACAATGAGCAGTTCTTC.

The chain employs TRBV2 and TRBJ2-7; TRBD1 agrees at 8 bases. Germline loops: CDR1 SNHLY, CDR2 FYNNEI. The length of the CDR3 is 14 residues. V was pared by 7 bases and J by 3 bases, with 8 bases of the junction left unmatched. As DNA, the CDR3 is TGTGCCAGCACCCCCGGGACAGGACTCTACGAGCAGTACTTC. Its protein is CASTPGTGLYEQYF.

The V call is TRBV12-3 or TRBV12-4, the J call TRBJ2-1; 7 bases fit TRBD1. V lost 8 bases, J lost 3 bases, and 4 bases stayed unmatched. The CDR3 is 13 residues long. The CDR3 loop is CASYGTDYNEQFF. The CDR3, as DNA: TGTGCCAGCTACGGGACAGACTACAATGAGCAGTTCTTC.

This clone was counted a single time. The rearrangement joins TRBV28 to TRBJ2-3; 14 nucleotides agree with TRBD2. The CDR3 loop spans 21 amino acids. V shed 3 bases and J 5 bases; nucleotides not matched to a gene: 19. The germline V gene encodes CDR1 MDHEN and CDR2 SYDVKM. The CDR3 here is CASSFPYYQPGTSGSEDTQYF. The CDR3 DNA reads TGTGCCAGCAGTTTCCCTTATTACCAACCCGGGACTAGCGGGAGTGAAGATACGCAGTATTTT.

A single count supports this clone. V usage is TRBV4-3 and J usage is TRBJ1-5; D is unclear. This CDR3 has 15 amino acids. The ends were cut back, 0 bases at V and 0 bases at J, with 6 bases in the middle. Germline V CDR1 and CDR2: LGHNA, YSLEER. The DNA for the CDR3 is TGCGCCAGCAGCCAAGAGTGGGCTAGCAATCAGCCCCAGCATTTT. Translating it yields CASSQEWASNQPQHF.

This clone came up once. This chain joins TRBV30 and TRBJ2-6; D not resolved. This CDR3 contains 15 residues. The germline V gene has CDR1 GTSNPN and CDR2 SVGIG (reference sequence). V was shortened by 0 bases and J by 0 bases, with 6 bases between the two germline ends. CDR3 region: CAWSVSFSGANVLTF. Written as DNA, the CDR3 is TGTGCCTGGAGTGTGAGTTTCTCTGGGGCCAACGTCCTGACTTTC.

The V call is TRBV15, the J call TRBJ2-7; 9 bases match TRBD2. The CDR3 spans 16 residues. The trim removed 1 base at V and 4 bases at J, leaving 8 bases unmatched. CDR1 and CDR2 from the germline V gene are LNHNV and YYDKDF (reference sequence). The DNA for the CDR3 is TGTGCCACCAGCAGAGGGCTAGCGGGGCTAGGGTACGAGCAGTACTTC. Encoded protein: CATSRGLAGLGYEQYF.

J is TRBJ1-2 and V is TRBV19, with 8 bases matching TRBD1. This CDR3 contains 16 residues. The J segment lost 4 bases and the V segment lost 0 bases, leaving 7 bases of the junction unmatched. CDR1 LNHDA and CDR2 SQIVND come from the germline V gene (reference sequence). The CDR3 spells CASSIEYRGIIYGYTF. As DNA, the CDR3 is TGTGCCAGTAGTATAGAGTACAGGGGGATTATCTATGGCTACACCTTC.

The V call is TRBV9, the J call TRBJ2-6; D unresolved. The CDR3 contains 15 residues. Germline V gene lookup returns CDR1 SGDLS and CDR2 YYNGEE. V was trimmed by 0 bases and J by 3 bases, leaving 7 bases between them. In DNA, the CDR3 is TGTGCCAGCAGCGTAGGAGTTTTTGGGGCCAACGTCCTGACTTTC. Its protein product is CASSVGVFGANVLTF.

The chain couples TRBV6-1 to TRBJ1-1; D not certain. V lost 3 bases and J 3 bases, leaving 11 bases between the germline ends. CDR1 and CDR2 from the germline V gene are MNHNS and SASEGT. The CDR3 length is 14 residues. Written as DNA, the CDR3 is TGTGCCAGCAGTGAGGCCCCGGGTTACACTGAAGCTTTCTTT. Translated: CASSEAPGYTEAFF.

The chain links TRBV19 to TRBJ2-3; TRBD2 matches at 7 bases. Germline-derived CDR1 and CDR2 are LNHDA and SQIVND (reference sequence). The junction had 11 bases not matched to a gene; V was cut back by 2 bases and J by 6 bases. There are 16 residues in the CDR3. The CDR3 sequence is CASSIRGRESGDTQYF. The CDR3 DNA reads as TGTGCCAGTAGTATAAGAGGGAGGGAATCGGGCGATACGCAGTATTTT.

The V and J genes are TRBV14 and TRBJ1-2; 7 positions match TRBD1. Germline CDR1 is SGHDN and CDR2 is FVKESK. CDR3 length equals 13 residues. The trim removed 3 bases at V and 7 bases at J, leaving 5 bases unmatched. The CDR3 here is CASSQGTAIGYTF. CDR3 nucleotides: TGTGCCAGCAGCCAGGGGACAGCCATTGGCTACACCTTC. Based on the CDR3 plus reference TRBV14 and TRBJ1-2, the full variable domain is EAGVTQFPSHSVIEKGQTVTLRCDPISGHDNLYWYRRVMGKEIKFLLHFVKESKQDESGMPNNRFLAERTGGTYSTLKVQPAELEDSGVYFCASSQGTAIGYTFGSGTRLTVV.

This chain connects TRBV6-5 to TRBJ2-7; the match to TRBD1 covers 9 bases. The trim removed 4 bases at V and 1 base at J, leaving 8 bases unmatched. CDR3 size: 16 residues. Per germline, CDR1 MNHEY and CDR2 SVGAGI. The chain's CDR3 is CASSFIRDRVSYEQYF. The CDR3 DNA reads as TGTGCCAGCAGTTTCATCCGGGACAGGGTATCCTACGAGCAGTACTTC.

V and J are TRBV24-1 and TRBJ1-1; unclear D gene. The V gene lost 1 base and the J gene lost 4 bases, with 27 bases spanning the gap. Germline V CDR1 and CDR2: KGHDR, SFDVKD. CDR3 length: 20 amino acids. The CDR3 nucleotides are TGTGCCACCAGTGATTTCCGCTCCACTCCCGGGGTCGGTCCCGGCACTGAAGCTTTCTTT. This sequence encodes CATSDFRSTPGVGPGTEAFF.